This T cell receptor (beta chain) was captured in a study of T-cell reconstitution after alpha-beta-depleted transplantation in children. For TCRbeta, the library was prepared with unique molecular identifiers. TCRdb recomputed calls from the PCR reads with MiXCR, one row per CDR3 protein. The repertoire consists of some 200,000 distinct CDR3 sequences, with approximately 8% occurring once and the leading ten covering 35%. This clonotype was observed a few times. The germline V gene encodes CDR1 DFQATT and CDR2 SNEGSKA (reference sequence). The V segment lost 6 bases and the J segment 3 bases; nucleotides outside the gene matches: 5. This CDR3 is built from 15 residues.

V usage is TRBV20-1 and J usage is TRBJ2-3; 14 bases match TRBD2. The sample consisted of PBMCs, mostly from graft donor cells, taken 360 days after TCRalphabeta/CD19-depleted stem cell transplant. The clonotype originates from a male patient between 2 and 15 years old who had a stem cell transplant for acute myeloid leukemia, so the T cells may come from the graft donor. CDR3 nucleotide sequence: TGCAGTGCGTCGGGACTAGCGGGAGTTACAGATACGCAGTATTTT. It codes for CSASGLAGVTDTQYF.